Given below is one TCR beta chain in context. The CDR3 is 16 amino acids. Trimming left V 0 bases short and J 0 bases short, with 9 bases between. Germline loops: CDR1 SGHRS, CDR2 YFSETQ. Here immunoSEQ multiplex PCR was the method, and the copy in TCRdb shows in-frame clones only, minus some. The sample records more than 85,000 clones, approximately 84% being singletons. The data were taken from a study of control samples from healthy donors and cancer patients. The sample comprised PBMCs. The V call is TRBV5-1, the J call TRBJ1-4, with a tentative D call TRBD1 (5 bases). This receptor was identified in a man in his 70s with lung cancer. The CDR3 sequence is CASSLGGHATNEKLFF. The CDR3 nucleotides read TGCGCCAGCAGCTTGGGCGGACACGCAACTAATGAAAAACTGTTTTTT.